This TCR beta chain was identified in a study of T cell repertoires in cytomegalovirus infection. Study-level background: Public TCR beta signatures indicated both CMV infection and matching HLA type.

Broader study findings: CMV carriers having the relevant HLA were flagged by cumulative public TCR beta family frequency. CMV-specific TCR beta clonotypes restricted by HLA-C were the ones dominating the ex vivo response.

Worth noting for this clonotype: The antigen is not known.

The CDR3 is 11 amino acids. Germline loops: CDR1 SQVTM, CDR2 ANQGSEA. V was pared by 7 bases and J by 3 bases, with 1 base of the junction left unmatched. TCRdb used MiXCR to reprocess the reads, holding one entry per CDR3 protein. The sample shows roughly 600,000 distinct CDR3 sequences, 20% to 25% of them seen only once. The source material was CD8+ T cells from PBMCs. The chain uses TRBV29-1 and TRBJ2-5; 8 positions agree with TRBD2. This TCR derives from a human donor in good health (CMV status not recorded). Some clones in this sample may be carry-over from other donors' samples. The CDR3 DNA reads TGCAGCGCGGGGGGGGAAGAGACCCAGTACTTC. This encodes CSAGGEETQYF.